At least ten counts were recorded for the clone carrying this T cell receptor beta chain. What it binds is not known. This sample is part of a study of CD8 T cells in ankylosing spondylitis. Using its own MiXCR run on the 5' RACE reads, TCRdb lists one record per CDR3 protein. The sample carries roughly 700,000 distinct CDR3 sequences, 15% to 20% recorded once. V shed 0 bases and J shed 2 bases, with 15 bases lying between them. Germline values: CDR1 LNHNV, CDR2 YYDKDF (reference sequence). The CDR3 covers 17 residues. Study outcomes and limitations: A TCR beta motif of fewer than ten highly homologous variants seemed to mark ankylosing spondylitis blood.

The sample comprised blood, either unsorted or a sorted T cell fraction (not recorded which). The chain has TRBV15 and TRBJ2-3; TRBD2 might be the D (7 bases). This receptor was obtained from a male donor with ankylosing spondylitis. The CDR3 DNA sequence: TGTGCCACCAGCAGAGATAATGGGGGGGGCGACACAGATACGCAGTATTTT. Translation: CATSRDNGGGDTDTQYF.